Presented here are 10 T cell receptor beta chains from one specimen sequenced in a study of cytomegalovirus exposure and HLA in healthy donors. Primers included in the PCR were 60 Vbeta and 13 Jbeta primers. This table comes from immunoSEQ multiplex PCR, and its TCRdb copy is limited to in-frame clones, with some not included. The sample has roughly 120,000 clones, around four fifths seen once. Sequenced sample: PBMCs. The receptor set was obtained from a male donor in good health and CMV-seropositive.

This chain links TRBV28 with TRBJ2-2; TRBD1 matches at 10 bases. CDR1 is MDHEN, CDR2 SYDVKM, per germline. CDR3 length: 14 residues. With 4 bases clipped from V and 7 bases from J, the junction kept 3 bases outside the gene matches. The CDR3 is CASSSTGGGGELFF. The CDR3 coding sequence is TGTGCCAGCAGTTCGACAGGGGGCGGCGGGGAGCTGTTTTTT. The full variable domain, with the rest looked up from reference TRBV28 and TRBJ2-2, is DVKVTQSSRYLVKRTGEKVFLECVQDMDHENMFWYRQDPGLGLRLIYFSYDVKMKEKGDIPEGYSVSREKKERFSLILESASTNQTSMYLCASSSTGGGGELFFGEGSRLTVL.

The rearrangement joins TRBV5-6 to TRBJ2-7, with D maybe TRBD1 (6 bases). Germline V CDR1 and CDR2: SGHDT, YYEEEE. V was trimmed by 5 bases and J by 0 bases, leaving 18 bases between them. The CDR3 sequence is 16 residues long. CDR3 nucleotides: TGTGCCAGCAGGACTCCCCGGGACACACGCTCCTACGAGCAGTACTTC. Its translation is CASRTPRDTRSYEQYF.

With regard to this clone: One end of the junction fails to match germline, which may point to a read error. The chain carries TRBV27 and TRBJ2-4, with unresolved D. The CDR3 loop spans 12 amino acids. Germline loops: CDR1 MNHEY, CDR2 SMNVEV (reference sequence). CDR3 nucleotide sequence: TGTGCCAGCAGTTCCCTCATGAACAGTCAGTACTTC. This sequence encodes CASSSLMNSQYF.

This chain connects TRBV4-1 to TRBJ2-3; no clear D gene. Deletions cut 4 bases from V and 1 base from J, with 9 bases between. There are 14 residues in the CDR3. In germline, CDR1 is MGHRA, CDR2 YSYEKL. CDR3 sequence reads: CASSRRHGTDTQYF. The CDR3 DNA follows: TGCGCCAGCAGCCGACGACACGGCACAGATACGCAGTATTTT.

The rearrangement links TRBV7-2 to TRBJ2-2, with TRBD2 matching 13 bases. Germline V gene sequence: CDR1 SGHTA, CDR2 FQGNSA. With V trimmed by 5 bases and J by 5 bases, 8 bases remained unmatched. CDR3 length: 17 amino acids. Here the CDR3 DNA reads TGTGCCAGCAGCCGTCGGACTAGCGGGAGAGGTACCGGGGAGCTGTTTTTT. Its translation: CASSRRTSGRGTGELFF.

The V and J genes are TRBV4-2 and TRBJ2-3; 9 bases map to TRBD1. Losses at the gene ends were 2 bases for V and 3 bases for J; bases not matched to a gene: 6. Germline loops: CDR1 LGHNA, CDR2 YNFKEQ. The CDR3 length is 16 residues. CDR3 bases: TGTGCCAGCAGCCAATTCGGGACAGGGTCAACAGATACGCAGTATTTT. As protein: CASSQFGTGSTDTQYF.

This chain connects TRBV13 to TRBJ2-7; no clear D gene. Germline values: CDR1 PRHDT, CDR2 FYEKMQ (reference sequence). V was cut by 0 bases and J by 7 bases, with 10 bases left in between. This CDR3 is 13 amino acids long. The DNA of the CDR3 is TGTGCCAGCAGCTTAGGTCTAGGTGAAGAGCAGTACTTC. As protein: CASSLGLGEEQYF.

V gene TRBV19 combines with J gene TRBJ2-5, with TRBD2 matching over 11 bases. This CDR3 is built from 15 residues. The germline CDR1 and CDR2 sequences are LNHDA and SQIVND (reference sequence). With 7 bases clipped from V and 2 bases from J, the junction kept 6 bases outside the gene matches. CDR3 loop: CASKFGTSGQETQYF. Written as DNA, the CDR3 is TGTGCCAGTAAATTCGGGACTAGCGGACAAGAGACCCAGTACTTC. The full variable domain, completed using reference TRBV19 and TRBJ2-5, is DGGITQSPKYLFRKEGQNVTLSCEQNLNHDAMYWYRQDPGQGLRLIYYSQIVNDFQKGDIAEGYSVSREKKESFPLTVTSAQKNPTAFYLCASKFGTSGQETQYFGPGTRLLVL.

The rearrangement joins TRBV7-3 to TRBJ2-7; 13 nucleotides line up with TRBD2. CDR1 is SGHTA, CDR2 FQGTGA, per germline. The CDR3 has 15 residues. The junction had 11 bases not matched to a gene; V was cut back by 6 bases and J by 9 bases. The CDR3 DNA reads as TGTGCCAGCAGTCCGACCGGACTAGCGGGAGCTGTGCAGTACTTC. This codes for CASSPTGLAGAVQYF.

The J gene is TRBJ1-2, the V gene TRBV15; D gene unclear. There are 17 residues in the CDR3. Trimming removed 0 bases at V and 6 bases at J, with 20 bases between. CDR1 and CDR2 from the germline V gene are LNHNV and YYDKDF (reference sequence). The CDR3 DNA sequence: TGTGCCACCAGCAGAGAACCAGCCCGGAAGCTGACTCATGGCTACACCTTC. Translating it yields CATSREPARKLTHGYTF.